Listed below are T cell receptor beta chains from one sample, sequenced in a study of blood T cells in healthy people across ages. In TCRdb, the 5' RACE reads were re-called with MiXCR into one record per CDR3 protein. The data contain approximately 1.5 million distinct CDR3 sequences, roughly 30% of them seen just once; the ten biggest clones take up approximately 10%. The sample comprised blood. These receptors originate from a woman aged 25 to 39 in good health. The CDR3 runs from the conserved cysteine through the conserved F or W. The order of the fields is D gene, clone size, V gene, J gene, CDR3 protein, CDR3 DNA. The D gene is left open where the match is weak. Expanded clones are given a class, and other clones once, few, many or no size at all.

.	few	TRBV4-2	TRBJ1-5	CASSPTPRSDQPQHF	TGTGCCAGCAGCCCGACACCCAGAAGTGATCAGCCCCAGCATTTT
.	.	TRBV30	TRBJ2-5	CAWSPRGPETQYF	TGTGCCTGGAGTCCTCGGGGGCCAGAGACCCAGTACTTC
.	many	TRBV27	TRBJ2-7	CASRALGAVYEQYF	TGTGCCAGCAGAGCCTTAGGGGCCGTCTACGAGCAGTACTTC
.	once	TRBV5-1	TRBJ2-7	CASSLLPGSLSSYEQYF	TGCGCCAGCAGCTTGCTTCCCGGGTCCCTAAGCTCCTACGAGCAGTACTTC
.	many	TRBV20-1	TRBJ1-5	CSARESGSTPQHF	TGCAGTGCTAGAGAGTCAGGTTCAACGCCCCAGCATTTT
TRBD2	few	TRBV7-6	TRBJ2-7	CASSTGVAGWDEQYF	TGTGCCAGCAGCACCGGGGTAGCGGGGTGGGACGAGCAGTACTTC
.	few	TRBV6-1	TRBJ2-5	CASSELSGQSGETQYF	TGTGCCAGCAGTGAATTGAGCGGGCAGAGTGGGGAGACCCAGTACTTC
.	few	TRBV11-2	TRBJ2-3	CASSLDQGVADTQYF	TGTGCCAGCAGCTTAGATCAAGGGGTAGCAGATACGCAGTATTTT
TRBD1	few	TRBV20-1	TRBJ2-7	CSAKQSQTGGDEQYF	TGCAGTGCTAAACAATCTCAGACAGGGGGCGACGAGCAGTACTTC
TRBD2	few	TRBV12-3/TRBV12-4	TRBJ2-3	CASSLKGTSGPKSTDTQYF	TGTGCCAGCAGTTTGAAGGGGACTAGCGGGCCCAAGAGTACAGATACGCAGTATTTT
TRBD2	few	TRBV4-2	TRBJ2-5	CASSHPLAGGPGEETQYF	TGTGCCAGCAGCCACCCTTTAGCGGGAGGGCCAGGAGAAGAGACCCAGTACTTC
.	.	TRBV4-1	TRBJ2-5	CASSPTEGGETQYF	TGCGCCAGCAGCCCCACGGAGGGCGGAGAGACCCAGTACTTC
.	.	TRBV4-1	TRBJ1-2	CAGSQGRGYDGYTF	TGCGCCGGCAGCCAAGGCAGGGGTTATGATGGCTACACCTTC
TRBD2	.	TRBV27	TRBJ2-7	CASSAGLARPYEQYF	TGTGCCAGCAGTGCAGGACTAGCGAGACCCTACGAGCAGTACTTC
TRBD2	once	TRBV20-1	TRBJ2-1	CNARDYLLAENEQFF	TGCAATGCTAGAGATTATTTACTAGCGGAGAATGAGCAGTTCTTC
.	.	TRBV30	TRBJ1-5	CAWSRPRSNQPQHF	TGTGCCTGGTCAAGGCCCCGGAGCAATCAGCCCCAGCATTTT
TRBD1	few	TRBV5-1	TRBJ2-7	CASSPIPPGQGAYEQYF	TGCGCCAGCAGCCCTATCCCCCCGGGACAGGGGGCCTACGAGCAGTACTTC
.	.	TRBV3-1	TRBJ2-7	CAGSPSRVSYEQYF	TGTGCTGGCAGCCCATCCAGGGTTTCTTACGAGCAGTACTTC
.	.	TRBV5-6	TRBJ1-1	CASSVFRRGGTEAFF	TGTGCCAGCAGCGTCTTCCGGAGGGGGGGGACTGAAGCTTTCTTT
.	.	TRBV20-1	TRBJ2-3	CSASSGTGTDTQYF	TGCAGTGCTTCAAGCGGGACAGGCACAGATACGCAGTATTTT
.	few	TRBV6-5	TRBJ1-1	CASSSGHQTGEAFF	TGTGCCAGCAGTTCGGGACATCAGACCGGTGAAGCTTTCTTT
TRBD1	.	TRBV7-2	TRBJ1-2	CASSLVGTELYGYTF	TGTGCCAGCAGCTTAGTCGGGACAGAGCTATATGGCTACACCTTC
TRBD2	.	TRBV29-1	TRBJ2-7	CSVGGLGTSGLEQYF	TGCAGCGTTGGAGGATTAGGGACTAGCGGGTTAGAGCAGTACTTT
.	few	TRBV28	TRBJ1-6	CASSEFSTSGSPLHF	TGTGCCAGCAGTGAGTTTTCCACCTCCGGCTCACCCCTCCACTTT
TRBD1	.	TRBV20-1	TRBJ2-1	CSAHHDRGNEQFF	TGCAGTGCCCACCATGACAGGGGCAATGAGCAGTTCTTC
TRBD1	few	TRBV6-1	TRBJ2-1	CASSGKDRSVEQFF	TGTGCCAGCAGTGGAAAGGACAGGAGCGTGGAGCAGTTCTTC
.	few	TRBV15	TRBJ2-5	CATSIAGTGPQYF	TGTGCCACCAGCATCGCGGGGACGGGGCCCCAGTACTTC